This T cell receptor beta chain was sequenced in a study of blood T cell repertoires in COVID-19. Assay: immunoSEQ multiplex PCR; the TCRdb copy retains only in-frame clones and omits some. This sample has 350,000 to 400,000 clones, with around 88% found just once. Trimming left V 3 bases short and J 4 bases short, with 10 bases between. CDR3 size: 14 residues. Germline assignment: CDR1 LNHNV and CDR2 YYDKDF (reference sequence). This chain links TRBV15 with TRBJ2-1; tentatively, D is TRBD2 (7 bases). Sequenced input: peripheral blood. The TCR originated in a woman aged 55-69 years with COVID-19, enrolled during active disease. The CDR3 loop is CATSSGGLYNEQFF. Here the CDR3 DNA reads TGTGCCACCAGCAGCGGGGGGCTGTACAATGAGCAGTTCTTC.